A single sample gave rise to the 2 T cell receptor beta chains below, sequenced in a study of T-cell memory formation after mild COVID-19. MiXCR, run by TCRdb on the 5' RACE reads, gives a single entry per CDR3 protein. The sample includes 50,000 or so distinct CDR3 sequences, 27% of them seen just once. The sequenced sample was PBMCs or a T cell subset sorted from them (not recorded which). Receptors originate from a man aged 18 to 30 who had mild COVID-19 (a few samples of this study predate the infection). Cell type and time point are not known.

Of note for this clonotype: This may be a read error: a much more frequent sequence differs by one nucleotide. The chain has TRBV7-8 and TRBJ1-5, with TRBD1 as a possible D gene (5 bases). The CDR3 covers 17 residues. Deletions cut 6 bases from V and 0 bases from J, with 18 bases between. CDR1 and CDR2 (germline): SGHVS, FQNEAQ. CDR3 nucleotide sequence: TGTGCCAGCAGAAAGGTGGAGGGGACTTATAGCAATCAGCCCCAGCATTTT. Protein product: CASRKVEGTYSNQPQHF.

About this clonotype: At one of its ends the junction is not consistent with the germline gene, which may arise from a read error. The V gene is TRBV12-3 or TRBV12-4, the J gene TRBJ2-7; perhaps TRBD1 as D (6 bases). CDR3 length: 14 residues. DNA of the CDR3: TGTGCCGGCAGCCCGAGGACAGATTATTACGAGCAGTACTTC. Protein sequence: CAGSPRTDYYEQYF.